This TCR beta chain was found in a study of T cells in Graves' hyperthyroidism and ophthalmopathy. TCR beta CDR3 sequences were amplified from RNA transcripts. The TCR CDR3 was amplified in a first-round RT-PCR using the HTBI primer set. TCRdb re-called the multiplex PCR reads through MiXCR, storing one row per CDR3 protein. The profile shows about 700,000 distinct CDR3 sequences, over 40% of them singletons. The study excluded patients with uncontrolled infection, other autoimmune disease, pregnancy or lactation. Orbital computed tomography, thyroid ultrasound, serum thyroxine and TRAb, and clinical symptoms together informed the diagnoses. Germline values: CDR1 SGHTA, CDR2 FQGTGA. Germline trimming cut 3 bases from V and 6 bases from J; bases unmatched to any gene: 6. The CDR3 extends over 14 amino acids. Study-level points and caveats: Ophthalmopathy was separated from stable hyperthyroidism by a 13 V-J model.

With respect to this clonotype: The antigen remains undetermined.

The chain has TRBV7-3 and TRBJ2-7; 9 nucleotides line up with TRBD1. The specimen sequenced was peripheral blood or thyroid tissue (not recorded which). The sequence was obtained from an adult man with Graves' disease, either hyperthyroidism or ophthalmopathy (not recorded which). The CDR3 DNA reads TGTGCCAGCAGCTTGAGAACAGGGGGCTTCGAGCAGTACTTC. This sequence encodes CASSLRTGGFEQYF. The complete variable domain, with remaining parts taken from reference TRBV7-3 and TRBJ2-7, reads GAGVSQTPSNKVTEKGKYVELRCDPISGHTALYWYRQSLGQGPEFLIYFQGTGAADDSGLPNDRFFAVRPEGSVSTLKIQRTERGDSAVYLCASSLRTGGFEQYFGPGTRLTVT.